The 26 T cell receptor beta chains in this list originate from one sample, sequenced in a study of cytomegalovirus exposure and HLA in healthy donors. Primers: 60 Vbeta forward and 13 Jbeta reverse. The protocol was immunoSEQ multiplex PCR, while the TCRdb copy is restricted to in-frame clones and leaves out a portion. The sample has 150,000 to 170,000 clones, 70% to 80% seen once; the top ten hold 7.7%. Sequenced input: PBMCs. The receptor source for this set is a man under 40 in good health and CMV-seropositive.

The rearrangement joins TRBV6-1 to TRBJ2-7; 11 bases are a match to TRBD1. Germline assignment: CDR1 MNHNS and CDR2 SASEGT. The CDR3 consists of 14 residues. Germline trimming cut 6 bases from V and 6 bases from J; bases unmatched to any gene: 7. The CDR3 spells CASSPGGTGGEQYF. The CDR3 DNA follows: TGTGCCAGCAGCCCAGGCGGGACAGGGGGCGAGCAGTACTTC.

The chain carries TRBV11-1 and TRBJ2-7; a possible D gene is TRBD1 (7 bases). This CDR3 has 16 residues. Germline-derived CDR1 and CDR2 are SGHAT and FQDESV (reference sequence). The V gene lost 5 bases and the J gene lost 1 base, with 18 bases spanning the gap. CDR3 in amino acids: CASSPDRQGGSYEQYF. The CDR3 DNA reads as TGTGCCAGCAGCCCAGATAGACAGGGAGGTTCCTACGAGCAGTACTTC.

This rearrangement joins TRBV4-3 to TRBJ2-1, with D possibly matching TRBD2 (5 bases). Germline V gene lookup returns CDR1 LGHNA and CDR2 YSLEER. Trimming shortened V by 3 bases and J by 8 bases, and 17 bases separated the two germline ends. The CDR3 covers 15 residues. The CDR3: CASSQASMASDEQFF. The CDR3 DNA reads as TGCGCCAGCAGCCAGGCTAGCATGGCCTCTGATGAGCAGTTCTTC.

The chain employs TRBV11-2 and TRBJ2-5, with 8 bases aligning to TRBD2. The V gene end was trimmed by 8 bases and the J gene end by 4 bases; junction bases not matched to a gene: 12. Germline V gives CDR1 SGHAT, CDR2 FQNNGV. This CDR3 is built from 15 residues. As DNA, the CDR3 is TGTGCCAGCCGGGGGGGCCTAAACCCGACAGAGACCCAGTACTTC. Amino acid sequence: CASRGGLNPTETQYF.

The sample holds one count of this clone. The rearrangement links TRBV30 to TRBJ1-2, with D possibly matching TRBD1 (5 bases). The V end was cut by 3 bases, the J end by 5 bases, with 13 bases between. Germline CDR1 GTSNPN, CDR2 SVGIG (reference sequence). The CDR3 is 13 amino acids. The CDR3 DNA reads TGTGCCTGGAGATCCTCCCCAGGGTATGGCTACACCTTC. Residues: CAWRSSPGYGYTF.

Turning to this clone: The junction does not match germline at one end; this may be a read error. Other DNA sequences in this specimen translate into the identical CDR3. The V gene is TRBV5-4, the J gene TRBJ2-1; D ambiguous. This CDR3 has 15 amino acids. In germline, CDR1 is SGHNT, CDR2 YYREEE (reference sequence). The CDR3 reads CASSLAHGSDNEQFF. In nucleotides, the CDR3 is TGTGCCAGCAGCTTGGCCCATGGCTCCGACAATGAGCAGTTCTTC.

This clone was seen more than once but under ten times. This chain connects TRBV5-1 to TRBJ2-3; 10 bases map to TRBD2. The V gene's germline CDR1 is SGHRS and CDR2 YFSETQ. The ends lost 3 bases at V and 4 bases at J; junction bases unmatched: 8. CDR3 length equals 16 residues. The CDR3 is CASSSPPSGSSDTQYF. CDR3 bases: TGCGCCAGCAGCTCCCCCCCTAGCGGGAGCTCAGATACGCAGTATTTT.

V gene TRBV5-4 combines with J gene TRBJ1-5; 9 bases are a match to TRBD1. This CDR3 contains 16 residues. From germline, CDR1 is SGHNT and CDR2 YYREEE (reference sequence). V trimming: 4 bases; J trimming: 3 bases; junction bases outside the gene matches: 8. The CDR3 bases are TGTGCCAGCAGCATAGGGGGGACAGGGTCCAATCAGCCCCAGCATTTT. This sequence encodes CASSIGGTGSNQPQHF. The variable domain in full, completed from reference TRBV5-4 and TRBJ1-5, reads ETGVTQSPTHLIKTRGQQVTLRCSSQSGHNTVSWYQQALGQGPQFIFQYYREEENGRGNFPPRFSGLQFPNYSSELNVNALELDDSALYLCASSIGGTGSNQPQHFGDGTRLSIL.

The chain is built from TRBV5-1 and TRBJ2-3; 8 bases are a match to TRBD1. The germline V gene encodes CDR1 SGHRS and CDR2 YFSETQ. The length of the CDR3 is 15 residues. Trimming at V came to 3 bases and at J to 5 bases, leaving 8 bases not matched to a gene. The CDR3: CASSSEIQGGDTQYF. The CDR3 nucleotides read TGCGCCAGCAGCTCCGAAATACAGGGGGGAGATACGCAGTATTTT.

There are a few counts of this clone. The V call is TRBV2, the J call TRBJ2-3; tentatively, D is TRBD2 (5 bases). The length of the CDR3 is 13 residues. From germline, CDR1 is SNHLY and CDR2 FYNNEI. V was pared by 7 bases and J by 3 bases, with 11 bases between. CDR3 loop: CASTERDTDTQYF. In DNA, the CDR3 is TGTGCCAGCACCGAGAGGGATACAGATACGCAGTATTTT.

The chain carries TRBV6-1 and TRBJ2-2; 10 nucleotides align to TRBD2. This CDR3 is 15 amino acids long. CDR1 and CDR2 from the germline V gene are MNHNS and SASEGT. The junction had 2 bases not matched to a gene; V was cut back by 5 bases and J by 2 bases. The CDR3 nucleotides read TGTGCCAGCAGTCGGACTAGCGGTAACACCGGGGAGCTGTTTTTT. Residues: CASSRTSGNTGELFF.

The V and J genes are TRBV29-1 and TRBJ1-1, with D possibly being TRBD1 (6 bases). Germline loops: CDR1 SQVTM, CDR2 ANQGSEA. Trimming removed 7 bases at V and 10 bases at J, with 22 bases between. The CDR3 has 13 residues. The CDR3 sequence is CSARDGGPVSAFF. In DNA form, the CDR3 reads TGCAGCGCCCGCGATGGGGGCCCAGTTTCAGCTTTCTTT.

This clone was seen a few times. For the CDR3, the DNA is TGCGCCAGCAGCCAGGGTGTAGGGGGCAGGTACACCATATATTTT. It is translated as CASSQGVGGRYTIYF. V usage is TRBV4-1 and J usage is TRBJ1-3; 7 bases align to TRBD1. After removal of 3 bases from V and 8 bases from J, the junction contained 10 bases not matched to a gene. Per the germline V gene, CDR1 is MGHRA and CDR2 is YSYEKL. The CDR3 extends over 15 amino acids.

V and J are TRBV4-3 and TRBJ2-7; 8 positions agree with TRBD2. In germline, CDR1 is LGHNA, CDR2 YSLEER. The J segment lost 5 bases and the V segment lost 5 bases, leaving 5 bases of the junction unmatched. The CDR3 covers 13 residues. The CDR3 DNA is TGCGCCAGCAGCGCCGTGCGGGGGGACGAGCAGTACTTC. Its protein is CASSAVRGDEQYF.

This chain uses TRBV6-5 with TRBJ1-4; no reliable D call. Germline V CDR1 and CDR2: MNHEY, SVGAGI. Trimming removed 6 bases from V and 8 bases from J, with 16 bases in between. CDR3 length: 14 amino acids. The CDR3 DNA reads TGTGCCAGCAGATCCCGTGGGCAGATAGAAAAACTGTTTTTT. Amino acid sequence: CASRSRGQIEKLFF.

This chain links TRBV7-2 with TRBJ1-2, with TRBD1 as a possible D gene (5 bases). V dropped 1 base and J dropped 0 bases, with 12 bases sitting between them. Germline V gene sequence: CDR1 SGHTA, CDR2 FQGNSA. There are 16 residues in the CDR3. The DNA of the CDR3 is TGTGCCAGCAGCTTAGTGGGGGGGGGAGCTAACTATGGCTACACCTTC. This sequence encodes CASSLVGGGANYGYTF.

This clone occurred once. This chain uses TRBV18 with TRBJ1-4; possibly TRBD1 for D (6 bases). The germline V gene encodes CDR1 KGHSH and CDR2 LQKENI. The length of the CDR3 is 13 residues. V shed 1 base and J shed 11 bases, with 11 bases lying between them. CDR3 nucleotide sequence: TGTGCCAGCTCACCACGGGATCAGGGGAAACTGTTTTTT. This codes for CASSPRDQGKLFF.

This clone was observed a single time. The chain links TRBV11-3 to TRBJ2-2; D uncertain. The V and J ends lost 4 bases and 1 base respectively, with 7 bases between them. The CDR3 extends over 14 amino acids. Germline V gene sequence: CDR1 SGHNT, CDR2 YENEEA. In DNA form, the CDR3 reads TGTGCCAGCAGCTCCCAGATGAACACCGGGGAGCTGTTTTTT. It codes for CASSSQMNTGELFF.

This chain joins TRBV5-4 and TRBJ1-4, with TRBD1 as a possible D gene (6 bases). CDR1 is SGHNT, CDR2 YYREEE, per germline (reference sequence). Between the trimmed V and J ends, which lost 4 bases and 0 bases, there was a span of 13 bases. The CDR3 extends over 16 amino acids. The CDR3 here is CASSPDRSATNEKLFF. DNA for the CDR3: TGTGCCAGCAGCCCCGACAGGAGTGCAACTAATGAAAAACTGTTTTTT.

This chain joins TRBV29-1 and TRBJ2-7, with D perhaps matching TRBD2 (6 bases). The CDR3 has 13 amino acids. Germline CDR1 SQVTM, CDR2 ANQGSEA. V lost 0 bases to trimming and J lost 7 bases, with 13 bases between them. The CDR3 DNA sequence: TGCAGCGTTGAAGATCTAGCGTTGGGAGAGCAGTACTTC. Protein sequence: CSVEDLALGEQYF.

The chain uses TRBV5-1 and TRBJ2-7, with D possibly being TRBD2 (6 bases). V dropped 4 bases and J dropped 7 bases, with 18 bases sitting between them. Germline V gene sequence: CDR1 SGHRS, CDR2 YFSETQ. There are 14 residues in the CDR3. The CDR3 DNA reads TGCGCCAGCAGCCTGCGGGACGGAGCCATGGAGCAGTACTTC. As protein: CASSLRDGAMEQYF.

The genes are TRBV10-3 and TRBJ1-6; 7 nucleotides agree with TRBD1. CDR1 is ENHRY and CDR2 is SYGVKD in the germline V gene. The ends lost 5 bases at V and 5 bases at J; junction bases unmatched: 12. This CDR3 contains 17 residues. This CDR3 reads CAISRTGGAGDNSPLHF. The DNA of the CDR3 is TGTGCCATCAGTCGGACAGGTGGGGCCGGTGATAATTCACCCCTCCACTTT.

Here the CDR3 reads CASSTEGRRTREKLFF. The CDR3, as DNA: TGTGCCAGCAGCACGGAAGGAAGGCGGACACGTGAAAAACTGTTTTTT. The V and J genes are TRBV7-9 and TRBJ1-4; D is perhaps TRBD1 (5 bases). V lost 5 bases and J 7 bases, leaving 20 bases between the germline ends. From germline, CDR1 is SEHNR and CDR2 FQNEAQ (reference sequence). The CDR3 is 16 residues long.

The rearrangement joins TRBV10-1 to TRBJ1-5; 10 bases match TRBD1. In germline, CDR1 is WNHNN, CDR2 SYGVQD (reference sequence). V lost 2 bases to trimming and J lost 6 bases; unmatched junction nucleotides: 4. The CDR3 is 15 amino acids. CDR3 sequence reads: CASSEPGQGTQPQHF. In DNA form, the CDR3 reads TGCGCCAGCAGTGAGCCGGGACAGGGGACTCAGCCCCAGCATTTT.

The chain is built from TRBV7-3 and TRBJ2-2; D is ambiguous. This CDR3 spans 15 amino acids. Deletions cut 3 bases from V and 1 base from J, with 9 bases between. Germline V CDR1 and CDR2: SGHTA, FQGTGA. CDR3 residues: CASSFGGGNTGELFF. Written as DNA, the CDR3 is TGTGCCAGCAGCTTTGGCGGCGGGAACACCGGGGAGCTGTTTTTT.

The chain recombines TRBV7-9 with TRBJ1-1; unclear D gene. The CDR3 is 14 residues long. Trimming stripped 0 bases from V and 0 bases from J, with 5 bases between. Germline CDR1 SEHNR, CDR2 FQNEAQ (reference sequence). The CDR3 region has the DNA TGTGCCAGCAGCTTAGCTACGGTGAACACTGAAGCTTTCTTT. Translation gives CASSLATVNTEAFF. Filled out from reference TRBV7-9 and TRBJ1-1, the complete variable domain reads DTGVSQNPRHKITKRGQNVTFRCDPISEHNRLYWYRQTLGQGPEFLTYFQNEAQLEKSRLLSDRFSAERPKGSFSTLEIQRTEQGDSAMYLCASSLATVNTEAFFGQGTRLTVV.